This T cell receptor (beta chain) was observed in a study of cytomegalovirus exposure and HLA in healthy donors. Looking at the study overall: The 130 or so validation repertoires used the same platform as the approximately 620 first-cohort repertoires (as reported by a later analysis). The study, taken as a whole, reports: CMV antigen specificity of three CMV-associated chains was confirmed in vitro.

Clones were read by immunoSEQ multiplex PCR, and TCRdb kept only the in-frame ones, dropping some. In the table there are approximately 44,000 clones, 80% to 90% of which are singletons. V was shortened by 0 bases and J by 4 bases, with 15 bases between the two germline ends. The CDR3 consists of 16 residues. Germline values: CDR1 MNHNS, CDR2 SASEGT. On this clone: Its antigen is undetermined.

Sequenced material: PBMCs. The clonotype was recovered from a woman between 25 and 40 years old in good health and CMV-seronegative. The chain carries TRBV6-1 and TRBJ1-2, with unresolved D. This CDR3 is CASSEAVGAPSYGYTF. The CDR3 DNA sequence: TGTGCCAGCAGTGAAGCGGTGGGCGCCCCCTCCTATGGCTACACCTTC.